The 3 T cell receptor beta chains presented below share a single source sample, sequenced in a study of T cell repertoires in cytomegalovirus infection. No cognate antigen is known for these TCRs. A single record per CDR3 protein comes from TCRdb applying MiXCR to the reads. The data hold around 430,000 distinct CDR3 sequences, with 40% to 50% observed a single time. The sample consisted of cultured PBMCs, taken from culture after CMV antigen stimulation. These receptors came from a human donor in good health (CMV status not recorded). Some clones in this sample may be carry-over from other donors' samples.

CDR3 sequence reads: CASSPQTTGFGSPLHF. The CDR3 DNA reads as TGTGCCAGCAGTCCCCAGACTACAGGGTTTGGCTCACCCCTCCACTTT. The chain joins TRBV12-3 or TRBV12-4 to TRBJ1-6; possibly TRBD1 for D (6 bases). There are 16 residues in the CDR3. V lost 5 bases to trimming and J lost 10 bases, with 21 bases between them.

The gene calls are TRBV2 and TRBJ1-2; 7 bases map to TRBD1. This CDR3 region has 15 residues. V was pared by 5 bases and J by 2 bases, with 8 bases of the junction left unmatched. Germline assignment: CDR1 SNHLY and CDR2 FYNNEI. This chain's CDR3 is CASSSRGTANYGYTF. DNA of the CDR3: TGTGCCAGCAGTTCAAGAGGGACAGCGAACTATGGCTACACCTTC.

This clonotype showed up just a few times. This chain uses TRBV7-8 with TRBJ2-1, with TRBD2 matching 12 bases. The V segment lost 2 bases and the J segment 2 bases; nucleotides outside the gene matches: 10. The CDR3 is made up of 19 amino acids. The germline V gene encodes CDR1 SGHVS and CDR2 FQNEAQ. CDR3 sequence (DNA): TGTGCCAGCAGCTTATTCCCCCTAGCGGGAGGGGGGGCCTACAATGAGCAGTTCTTC. It is translated as CASSLFPLAGGGAYNEQFF.